A selection of T cell receptor beta chains follows, all from one sample in a study of monozygotic twins with inflammatory bowel disease. Following a re-call of the 5' RACE reads, TCRdb has one entry per CDR3 protein and lacks DNA. This sample's clone table lists approximately 330,000 distinct CDR3 sequences. Sequenced material: blood. These receptors were taken from a human donor with ulcerative colitis or Crohn's disease, or a healthy co-twin of an affected twin (not recorded which). CDR3s include the opening cysteine and the closing phenylalanine or tryptophan.

j_call	cdr3_length	v_call	cdr3_aa
TRBJ1-1	17	TRBV7-9	CASSFGAGTTMNTEAFF
TRBJ1-1	14	TRBV20-1	CSARPPGRGTEAFF
TRBJ2-6	19	TRBV5-1	CASSLREGAKISGANVLTF
TRBJ2-7	16	TRBV10-3	CAISDRERSGSYEQYF
TRBJ1-1	15	TRBV7-8	CASNGGDRANTEAFF
TRBJ2-1	14	TRBV7-9	CASSFREGYNEQFF
TRBJ1-1	15	TRBV10-3	CAIWDPGTGPTEAFF
TRBJ2-1	12	TRBV6-2/TRBV6-3	CASSIRSNEQFF
TRBJ2-3	18	TRBV11-2	CASSLVTSGGTSTDTQYF
TRBJ2-3	17	TRBV6-2/TRBV6-3	CASSYSPAGGNTDTQYF
TRBJ2-1	14	TRBV20-1	CSARTLATMNEQFF
TRBJ2-6	15	TRBV15	CATSRRSLGANVLTF
TRBJ2-7	13	TRBV29-1	CSMTGTSPYEQYF
TRBJ2-7	16	TRBV6-1	CASSRTGPMLTGEQYF
TRBJ2-7	16	TRBV6-2/TRBV6-3	CASSFSPWDNSYEQYF
TRBJ2-7	12	TRBV10-3	CAISESRSEQYF
TRBJ2-7	11	TRBV28	CASTVAHEQYF
TRBJ2-3	18	TRBV28	CASRKGLAGSFTGDTQYF
TRBJ2-3	14	TRBV5-1	CASSSDRRTDTQYF
TRBJ2-3	18	TRBV18	CASSTSLRQGIQGDTQYF
TRBJ2-2	17	TRBV11-2	CASSFLAGGLNTGELFF
TRBJ2-1	16	TRBV5-1	CASSNTPSGGYNEQFF
TRBJ1-1	15	TRBV20-1	CSARDITGYSTEAFF
TRBJ2-2	15	TRBV6-5	CASSYSHPQTGELFF
TRBJ2-5	15	TRBV11-2	CASSYNRGSPETQYF
TRBJ2-3	16	TRBV27	CASYPGLAGVRDTQYF
TRBJ2-7	17	TRBV6-1	CASSEEQGQPTHYEQYF
TRBJ2-1	12	TRBV20-1	CSALEGDNEQFF
TRBJ2-5	15	TRBV5-1	CASSLATGEQETQYF
TRBJ2-1	15	TRBV12-3/TRBV12-4	CASSHRTGGISEQFF
TRBJ2-2	15	TRBV4-3	CASSPGSVGTGELFF
TRBJ2-5	15	TRBV3-1	CASSPYGTSGETQYF
TRBJ2-7	15	TRBV21-1	CASSPPEGYSYEQYF
TRBJ2-1	14	TRBV19	CASSIFGSYNEQFF
TRBJ2-1	11	TRBV4-1	CASSQNNEQFF
TRBJ1-1	14	TRBV5-1	CASSTGQINTEAFF
TRBJ1-1	15	TRBV12-3/TRBV12-4	CASSRGTGQNTEAFF
TRBJ2-7	13	TRBV20-1	CSAGKPGFHEQYF
TRBJ2-5	15	TRBV5-1	CASSLVADNQETQYF
TRBJ2-2	14	TRBV6-6	CASKRDSNTGELFF
TRBJ1-2	15	TRBV5-5	CASSLGGRQGYGYTF
TRBJ2-4	13	TRBV24-1	CATSDRTQNIQYF
TRBJ2-2	17	TRBV27	CASSLSRRGTGTGELFF
TRBJ2-7	14	TRBV29-1	CSVVVDRGVYEQYF
TRBJ1-1	17	TRBV6-5	CASSPPRTDMAGTEAFF
TRBJ1-3	17	TRBV27	CASSSSDPDRSGNTIYF